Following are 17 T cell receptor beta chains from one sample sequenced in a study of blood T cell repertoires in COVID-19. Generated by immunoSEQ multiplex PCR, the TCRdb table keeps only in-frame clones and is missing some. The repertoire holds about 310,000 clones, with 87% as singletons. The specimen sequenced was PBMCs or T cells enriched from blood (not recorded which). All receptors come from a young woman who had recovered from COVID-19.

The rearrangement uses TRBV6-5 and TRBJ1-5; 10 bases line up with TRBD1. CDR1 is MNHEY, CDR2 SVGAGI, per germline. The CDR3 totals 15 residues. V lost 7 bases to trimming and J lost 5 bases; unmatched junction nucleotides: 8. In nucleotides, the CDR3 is TGTGCCAGCACTGACTCAGGGACAGGGGATCAGCCCCAGCATTTT. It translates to CASTDSGTGDQPQHF.

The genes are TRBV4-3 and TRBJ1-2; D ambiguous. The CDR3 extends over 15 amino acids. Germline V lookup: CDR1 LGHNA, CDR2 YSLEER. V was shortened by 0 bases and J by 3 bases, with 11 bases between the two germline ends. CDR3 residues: CASSQEKSPYYGYTF. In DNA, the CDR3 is TGCGCCAGCAGCCAAGAAAAGAGCCCGTACTATGGCTACACCTTC.

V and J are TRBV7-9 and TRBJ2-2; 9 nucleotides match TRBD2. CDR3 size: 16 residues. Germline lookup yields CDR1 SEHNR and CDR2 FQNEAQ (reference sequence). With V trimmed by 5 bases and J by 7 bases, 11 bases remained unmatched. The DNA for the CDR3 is TGTGCCAGCAGCCCCAGGTCAGCGGGAGGAGGCGGGGAGCTGTTTTTT. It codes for CASSPRSAGGGGELFF. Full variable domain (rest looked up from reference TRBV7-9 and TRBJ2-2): DTGVSQNPRHKITKRGQNVTFRCDPISEHNRLYWYRQTLGQGPEFLTYFQNEAQLEKSRLLSDRFSAERPKGSFSTLEIQRTEQGDSAMYLCASSPRSAGGGGELFFGEGSRLTVL.

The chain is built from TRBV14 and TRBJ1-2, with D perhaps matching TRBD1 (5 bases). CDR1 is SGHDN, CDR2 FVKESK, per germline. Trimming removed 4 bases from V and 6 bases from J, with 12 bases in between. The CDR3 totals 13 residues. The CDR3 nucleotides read TGTGCCAGCAGCCCCAGGGTAGGAGATGGCTACACCTTC. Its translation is CASSPRVGDGYTF.

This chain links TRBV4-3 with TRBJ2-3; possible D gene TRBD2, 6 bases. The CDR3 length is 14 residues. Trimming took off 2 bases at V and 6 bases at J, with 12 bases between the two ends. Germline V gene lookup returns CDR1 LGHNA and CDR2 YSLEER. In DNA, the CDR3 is TGCGCCAGCAGCCAAAAGCGACTAGTCGATACGCAGTATTTT. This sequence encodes CASSQKRLVDTQYF.

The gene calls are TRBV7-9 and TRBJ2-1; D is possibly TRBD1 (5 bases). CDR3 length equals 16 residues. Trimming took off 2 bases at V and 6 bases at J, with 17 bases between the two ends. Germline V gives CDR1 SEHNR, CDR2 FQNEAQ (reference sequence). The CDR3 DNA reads TGTGCCAGCAGCTTAAGTAGACAGTTCGACCCCAATGAGCAGTTCTTC. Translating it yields CASSLSRQFDPNEQFF.

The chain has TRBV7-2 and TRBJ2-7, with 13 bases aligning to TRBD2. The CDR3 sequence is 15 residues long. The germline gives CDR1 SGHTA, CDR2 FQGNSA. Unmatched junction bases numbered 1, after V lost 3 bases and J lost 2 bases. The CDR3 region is CASSFGTSGAYEQYF. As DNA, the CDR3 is TGTGCCAGCAGCTTTGGGACTAGCGGGGCCTACGAGCAGTACTTC.

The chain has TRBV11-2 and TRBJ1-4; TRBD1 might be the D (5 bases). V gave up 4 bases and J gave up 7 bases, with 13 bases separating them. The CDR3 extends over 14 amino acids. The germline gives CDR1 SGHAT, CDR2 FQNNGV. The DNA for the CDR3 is TGTGCCAGCAGCTCTAATGGACATTCTGAAAAACTGTTTTTT. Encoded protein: CASSSNGHSEKLFF.

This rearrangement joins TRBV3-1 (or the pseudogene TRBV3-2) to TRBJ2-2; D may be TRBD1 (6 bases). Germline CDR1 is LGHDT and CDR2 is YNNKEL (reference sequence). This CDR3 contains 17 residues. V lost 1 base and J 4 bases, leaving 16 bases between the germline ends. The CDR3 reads CASSQVQGGSGTGELFF. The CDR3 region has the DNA TGTGCCAGCAGCCAAGTTCAAGGGGGATCGGGCACCGGGGAGCTGTTTTTT.

The CDR3, as DNA: TGTGCCAGCTCCATAAGAGTCGACAGCTCTGGAAACACCATATATTTT. It encodes CASSIRVDSSGNTIYF. The chain couples TRBV4-2 to TRBJ1-3; perhaps TRBD1 as D (5 bases). Germline lookup yields CDR1 LGHNA and CDR2 YNFKEQ. CDR3 length: 16 residues. V lost 8 bases to trimming and J lost 0 bases, with 17 bases between them.

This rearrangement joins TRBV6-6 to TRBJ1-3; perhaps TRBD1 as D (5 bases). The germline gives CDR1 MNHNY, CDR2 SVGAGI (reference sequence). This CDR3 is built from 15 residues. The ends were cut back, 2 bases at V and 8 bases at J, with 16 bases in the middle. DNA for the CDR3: TGTGCCAGCAGTTACGCCGACAGTAAAGACTACACCATATATTTT. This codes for CASSYADSKDYTIYF.

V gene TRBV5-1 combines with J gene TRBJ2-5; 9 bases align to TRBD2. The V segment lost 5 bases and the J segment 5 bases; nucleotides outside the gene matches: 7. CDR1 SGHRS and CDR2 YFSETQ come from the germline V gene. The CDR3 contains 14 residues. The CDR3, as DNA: TGCGCCAGCAGGACCAGCGGGGGGTCGGAGACCCAGTACTTC. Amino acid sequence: CASRTSGGSETQYF.

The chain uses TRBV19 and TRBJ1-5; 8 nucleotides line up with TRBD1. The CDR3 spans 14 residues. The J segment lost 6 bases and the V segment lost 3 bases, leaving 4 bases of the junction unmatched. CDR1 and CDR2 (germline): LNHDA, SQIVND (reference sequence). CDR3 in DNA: TGTGCCAGTAGTATCACAGGGGGTGGTCAGCCCCAGCATTTT. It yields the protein CASSITGGGQPQHF.

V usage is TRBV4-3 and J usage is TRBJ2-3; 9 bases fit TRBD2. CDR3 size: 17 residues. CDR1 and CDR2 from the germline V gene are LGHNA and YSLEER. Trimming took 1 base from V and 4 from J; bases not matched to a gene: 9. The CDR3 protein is CASSQVGGGAVADTQYF. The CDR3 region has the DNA TGCGCCAGCAGCCAAGTGGGCGGGGGGGCGGTGGCAGATACGCAGTATTTT.

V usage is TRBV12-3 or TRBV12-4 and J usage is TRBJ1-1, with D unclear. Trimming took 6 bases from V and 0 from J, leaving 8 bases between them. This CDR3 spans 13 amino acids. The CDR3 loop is CASRSQMNTEAFF. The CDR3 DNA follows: TGTGCCAGCAGATCGCAGATGAACACTGAAGCTTTCTTT.

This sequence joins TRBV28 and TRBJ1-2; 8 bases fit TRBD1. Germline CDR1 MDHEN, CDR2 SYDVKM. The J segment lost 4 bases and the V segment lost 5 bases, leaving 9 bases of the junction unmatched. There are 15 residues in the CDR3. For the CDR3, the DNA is TGTGCCAGCAGTCCCAGACAGGGGCAACTCTATGGCTACACCTTC. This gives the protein CASSPRQGQLYGYTF.

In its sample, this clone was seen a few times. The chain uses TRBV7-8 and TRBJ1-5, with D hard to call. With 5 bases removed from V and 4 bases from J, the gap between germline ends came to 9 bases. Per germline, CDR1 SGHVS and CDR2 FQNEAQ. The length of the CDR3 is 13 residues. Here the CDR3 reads CASSHSNNQPQHF. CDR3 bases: TGTGCCAGCAGCCACAGCAATAATCAGCCCCAGCATTTT.